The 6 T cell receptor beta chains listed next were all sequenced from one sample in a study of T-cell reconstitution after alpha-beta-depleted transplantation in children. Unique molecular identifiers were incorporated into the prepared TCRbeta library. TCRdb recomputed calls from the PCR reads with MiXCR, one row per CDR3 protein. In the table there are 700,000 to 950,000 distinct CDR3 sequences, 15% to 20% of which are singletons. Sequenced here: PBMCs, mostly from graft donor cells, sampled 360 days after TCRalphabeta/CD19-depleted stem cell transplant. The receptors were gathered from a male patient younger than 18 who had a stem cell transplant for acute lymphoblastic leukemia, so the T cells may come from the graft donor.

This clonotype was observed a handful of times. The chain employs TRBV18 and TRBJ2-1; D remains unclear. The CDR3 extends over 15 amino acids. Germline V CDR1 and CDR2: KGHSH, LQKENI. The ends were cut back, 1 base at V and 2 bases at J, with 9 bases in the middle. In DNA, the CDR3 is TGTGCCAGCTCACCACTGGGCAGGCCCTACAATGAGCAGTTCTTC. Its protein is CASSPLGRPYNEQFF.

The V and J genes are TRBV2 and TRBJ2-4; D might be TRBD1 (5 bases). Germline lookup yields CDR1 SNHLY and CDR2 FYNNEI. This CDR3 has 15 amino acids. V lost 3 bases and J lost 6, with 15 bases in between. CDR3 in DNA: TGTGCCAGCAGTGAGTTCGGTCAGGGCTTAAACATTCAGTACTTC. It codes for CASSEFGQGLNIQYF. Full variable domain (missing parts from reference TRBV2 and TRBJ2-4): EPEVTQTPSHQVTQMGQEVILRCVPISNHLYFYWYRQILGQKVEFLVSFYNNEISEKSEIFDDQFSVERPDGSNFTLKIRSTKLEDSAMYFCASSEFGQGLNIQYFGAGTRLSVL.

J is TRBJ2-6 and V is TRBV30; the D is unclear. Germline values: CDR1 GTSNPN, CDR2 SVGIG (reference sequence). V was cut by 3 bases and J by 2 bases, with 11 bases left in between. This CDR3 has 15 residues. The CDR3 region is CAWRDYRTGANVLTF. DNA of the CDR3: TGTGCCTGGAGGGATTACAGAACTGGGGCCAACGTCCTGACTTTC.

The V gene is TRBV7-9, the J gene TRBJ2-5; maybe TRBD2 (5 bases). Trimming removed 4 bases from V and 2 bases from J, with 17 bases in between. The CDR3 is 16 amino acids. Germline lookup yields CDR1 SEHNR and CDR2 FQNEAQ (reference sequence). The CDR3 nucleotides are TGTGCCAGCAGCTCCGACGGATGGAGGAGTCAAGAGACCCAGTACTTC. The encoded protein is CASSSDGWRSQETQYF.

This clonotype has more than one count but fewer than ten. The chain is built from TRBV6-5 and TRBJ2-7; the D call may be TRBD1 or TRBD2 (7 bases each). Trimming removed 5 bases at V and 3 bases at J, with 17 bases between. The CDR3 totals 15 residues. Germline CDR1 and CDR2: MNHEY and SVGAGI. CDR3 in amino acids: CASSNPGGVGYEQYF. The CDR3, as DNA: TGTGCCAGCAGTAACCCAGGGGGGGTAGGCTACGAGCAGTACTTC.

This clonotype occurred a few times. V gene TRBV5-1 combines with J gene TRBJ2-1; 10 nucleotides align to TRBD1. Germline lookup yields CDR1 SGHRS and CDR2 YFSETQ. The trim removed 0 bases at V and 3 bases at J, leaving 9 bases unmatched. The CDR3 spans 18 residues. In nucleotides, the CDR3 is TGCGCCAGCAGCTTGGTGGGGACAGGGGACCTATACTACAATGAGCAGTTCTTC. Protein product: CASSLVGTGDLYYNEQFF.